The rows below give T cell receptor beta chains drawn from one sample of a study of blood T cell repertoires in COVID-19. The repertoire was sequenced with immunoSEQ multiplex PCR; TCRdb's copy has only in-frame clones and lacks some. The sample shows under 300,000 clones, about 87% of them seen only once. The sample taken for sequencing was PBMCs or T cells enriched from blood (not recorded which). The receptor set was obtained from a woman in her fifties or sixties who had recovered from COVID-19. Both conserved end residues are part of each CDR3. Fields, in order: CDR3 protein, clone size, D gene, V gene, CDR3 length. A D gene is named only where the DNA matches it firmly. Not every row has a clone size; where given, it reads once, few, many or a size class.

CASSYGKVRAEETQYF NA NA TRBV7-9 16
CASSETREKLFF NA NA TRBV19 12
CASTSSGNYGYTF NA NA TRBV12-3/TRBV12-4 13
CATSVTGAETGNTIYF NA TRBD1 TRBV24-1 16
CASPCTGGGRAPTDTQYF NA TRBD2 TRBV4-3 18
CASSPREFYEQYF NA NA TRBV6-2/TRBV6-3 13
CASTVETSGSKEQFF NA TRBD2 TRBV6-5 15
CASSSTGTEAFF once TRBD1 TRBV5-4 12
CASSRGTVDEAFF once TRBD1 TRBV12-3/TRBV12-4 13
CASSDQGIMNTEAFF few NA TRBV6-1 15
CASSHYCGRGEQYF NA TRBD2 TRBV3-1/TRBV3-2 14
CASTPDPGSSEAFF NA NA TRBV7-3 14
CASSLEGASNQPQHF few TRBD1 TRBV5-8 15
CASSLEVNLRGGSYNEQFF NA NA TRBV13 19
CASSYSGTKDGYTF NA NA TRBV6-5 14
CASSVAQGRSAGNTIYF NA NA TRBV9 17
CASSTPTRSIENEQYF NA NA TRBV27 16
CAWIRPGENYGYTF NA NA TRBV30 14
CASSLQQNTEAFF NA NA TRBV7-7 13
CASSQNRGQDGYTF NA TRBD1 TRBV3-1/TRBV3-2 14
CASSTLPISRSSYNEQFF NA NA TRBV7-2 18
CASSEEGGTDTQYF many NA TRBV6-4 14
CASSRNPAGYRPQHF NA NA TRBV28 15
CASSPFKGSYTSGNTIYF NA NA TRBV28 18
CASSEATSGRFYNEQFF NA TRBD2 TRBV6-1 17
CASSMGGPGEKLFF NA NA TRBV5-4 14